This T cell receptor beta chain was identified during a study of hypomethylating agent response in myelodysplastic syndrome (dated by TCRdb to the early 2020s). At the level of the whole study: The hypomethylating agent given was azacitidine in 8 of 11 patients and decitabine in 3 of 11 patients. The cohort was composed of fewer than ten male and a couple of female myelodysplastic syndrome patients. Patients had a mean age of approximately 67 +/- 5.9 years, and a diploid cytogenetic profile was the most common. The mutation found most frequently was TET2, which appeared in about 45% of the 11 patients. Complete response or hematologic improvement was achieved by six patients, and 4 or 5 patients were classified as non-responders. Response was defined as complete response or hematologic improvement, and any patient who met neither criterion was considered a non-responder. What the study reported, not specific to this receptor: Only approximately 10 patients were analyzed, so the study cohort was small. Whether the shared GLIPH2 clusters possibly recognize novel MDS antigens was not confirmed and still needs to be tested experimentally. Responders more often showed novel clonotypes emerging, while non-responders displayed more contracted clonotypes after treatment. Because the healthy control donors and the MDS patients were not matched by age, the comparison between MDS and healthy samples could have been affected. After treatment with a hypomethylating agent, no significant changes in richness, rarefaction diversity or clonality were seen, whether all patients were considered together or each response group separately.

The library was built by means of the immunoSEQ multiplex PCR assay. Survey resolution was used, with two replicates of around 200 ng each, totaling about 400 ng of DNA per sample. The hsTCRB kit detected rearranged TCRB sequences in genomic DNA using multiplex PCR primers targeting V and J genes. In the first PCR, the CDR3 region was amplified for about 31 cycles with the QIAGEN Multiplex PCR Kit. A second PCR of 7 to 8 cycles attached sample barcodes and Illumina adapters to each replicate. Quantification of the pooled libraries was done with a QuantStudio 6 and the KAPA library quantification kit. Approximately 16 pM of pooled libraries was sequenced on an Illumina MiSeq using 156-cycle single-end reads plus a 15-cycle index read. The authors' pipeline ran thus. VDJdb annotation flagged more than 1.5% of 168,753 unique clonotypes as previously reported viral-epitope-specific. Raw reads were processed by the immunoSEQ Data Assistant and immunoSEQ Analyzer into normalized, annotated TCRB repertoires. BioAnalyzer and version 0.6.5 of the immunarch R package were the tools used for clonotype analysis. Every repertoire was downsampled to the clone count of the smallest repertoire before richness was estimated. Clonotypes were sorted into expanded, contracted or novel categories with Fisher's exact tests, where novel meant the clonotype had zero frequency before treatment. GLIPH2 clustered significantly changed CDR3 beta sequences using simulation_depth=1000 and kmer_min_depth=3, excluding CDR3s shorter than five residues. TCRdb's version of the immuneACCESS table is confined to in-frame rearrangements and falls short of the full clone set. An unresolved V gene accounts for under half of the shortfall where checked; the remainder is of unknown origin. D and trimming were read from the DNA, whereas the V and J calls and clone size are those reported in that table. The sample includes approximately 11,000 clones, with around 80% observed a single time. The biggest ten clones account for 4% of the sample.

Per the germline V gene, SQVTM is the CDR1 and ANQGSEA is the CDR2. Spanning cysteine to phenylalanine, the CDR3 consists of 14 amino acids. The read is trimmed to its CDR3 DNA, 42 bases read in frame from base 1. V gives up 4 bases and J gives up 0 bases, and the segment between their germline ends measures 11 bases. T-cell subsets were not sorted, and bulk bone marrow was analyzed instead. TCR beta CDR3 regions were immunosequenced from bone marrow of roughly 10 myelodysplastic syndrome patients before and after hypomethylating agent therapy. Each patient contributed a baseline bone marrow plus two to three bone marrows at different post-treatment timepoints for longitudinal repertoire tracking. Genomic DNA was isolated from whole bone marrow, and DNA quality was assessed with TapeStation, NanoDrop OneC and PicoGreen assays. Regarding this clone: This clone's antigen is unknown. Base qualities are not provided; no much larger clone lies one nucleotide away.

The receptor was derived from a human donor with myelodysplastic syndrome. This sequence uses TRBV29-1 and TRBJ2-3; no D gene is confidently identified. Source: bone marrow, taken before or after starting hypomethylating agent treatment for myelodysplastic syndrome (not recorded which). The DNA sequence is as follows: TGCAGCGTTGGTGGGTTAACTAGCACAGATACGCAGTATTTT. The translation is CSVGGLTSTDTQYF.